The following is a T cell receptor beta chain sequence with its context. This clone appeared once. Its cognate antigen has yet to be identified. Base qualities are not at hand, and no much larger clone is one base apart. In Seattle, one collaborating source enrolled patients while the infection was active and tracked those patients longitudinally over the course of disease. Each collaborating institution followed its own protocols to collect whole blood in K2EDTA tubes. For TCRbeta analysis, collaborators shipped samples in one of three forms: frozen whole blood, isolated PBMCs, or DNA extracted from either of those sample types. This record comes from a study of blood T cell repertoires in COVID-19 (dated by TCRdb to the early 2020s). Regarding the complete study: Samples covering the acute and convalescent phases of COVID-19 were provided by collaborators in the United States, Italy and Spain. The material from the prospective study consisted of cDNA or gDNA derived from T cells, B-cell-depleted T cells, or PBMCs. The samples were drawn from two sources: the first 160 participants of the ongoing ImmuneRACE study, and some 1,300 subjects contributed by 6 global collaborators. The dataset comprised deeply sampled blood TCRbeta repertoires from subjects exposed to, actively infected with, or recovered from COVID-19. A de-identified subject ID, COVID-19 status, age in years and sex were almost always included in the sample metadata. The repertoires were released in a freely available public database intended as a resource for research on the immune response to SARS-CoV-2. Where available, HLA class I and class II types were obtained from metadata supplied by the sample provider rather than from assay-based typing. General study outcomes and caveats: The amount of clinical and demographic metadata varied by source and participant and was provided uncurated.

The immunoSEQ Assay, a bias-controlled multiplex PCR, was used to amplify TCRbeta CDR3 regions from genomic DNA. Per the authors' processing: The number of nucleated cells in each sample was estimated by amplification of reference gene primers within the assay. To quantify the absolute abundance of each unique TCRbeta CDR3 rearrangement, sequence reads were collapsed and filtered. For each sample, productive Simpson clonality was calculated by taking the square root of Simpson's diversity index across productive rearrangements. What TCRdb holds here is the immuneACCESS table cut down to in-frame rearrangements. Part of the clones is not present; checked against another copy, under half of the missing clones reflect an unresolved V gene, and the others are unexplained. That table supplies the V and J calls and clone size; D and trimming were determined from the DNA. The sample includes roughly 200,000 clones, with about four fifths observed a single time. Clones ranked in the top ten supply around 7.8% of the sample.

The sequencing sample was made of peripheral blood. The sequence derives from a woman aged 55-69 years with COVID-19, enrolled during active disease.

The DNA reads as follows: TGTGCCAGCAGCTTCCCCGGGATAGAAGGGGGTTCACCCCTCCACTTT. Translated, it reads CASSFPGIEGGSPLHF. The chain is encoded by TRBV5-8 joined to TRBJ1-6, with TRBD1 tentatively as D gene (6 bases match). The CDR3 spans 16 residues, from the cysteine through the phenylalanine. CDR3 DNA only is kept here, 48 bases in frame from base 1. V is cut by 2 bases and J by 9 bases, and the space between the germline ends is 18 bases. Based on the germline V gene, the CDR1 and CDR2 sequences are SGHTS and YDEGEE.